Below, 20 T cell receptor beta chains from the same sample are listed, as sequenced in a study of Ad26.COV2.S vaccination and SARS-CoV-2 variants. The protocol was immunoSEQ multiplex PCR, while the TCRdb copy is restricted to in-frame clones and leaves out a portion. The sample lists about 350,000 clones, around 92% occurring once. Sequencing was performed on peripheral blood, taken after recovery from COVID-19. These receptors were collected from a human donor who had recovered from COVID-19.

CDR3 nucleotide sequence: TGTGCCAGCAGCTTTAGGGGTCAGGCGAAAATCAATGAGCAGTTCTTC. Amino acids: CASSFRGQAKINEQFF. The chain uses TRBV11-2 and TRBJ2-1; possible D gene TRBD1, 5 bases. The CDR3 runs 16 residues. Germline V gene sequence: CDR1 SGHAT, CDR2 FQNNGV. Trimming cost V 3 bases and J 6 bases, with 18 bases left between them.

The chain is built from TRBV5-6 and TRBJ1-2; D might be TRBD1 (6 bases). CDR1 SGHDT and CDR2 YYEEEE come from the germline V gene. The CDR3 loop spans 15 amino acids. Trimming removed 3 bases from V and 8 bases from J, with 20 bases in between. CDR3 amino acids: CASSWPGGGPGGYTF. The CDR3 bases are TGTGCCAGCAGCTGGCCAGGTGGGGGGCCCGGAGGCTACACCTTC. Supplemented by reference TRBV5-6 and TRBJ1-2, the full variable domain reads DAGVTQSPTHLIKTRGQQVTLRCSPKSGHDTVSWYQQALGQGPQFIFQYYEEEERQRGNFPDRFSGHQFPNYSSELNVNALLLGDSALYLCASSWPGGGPGGYTFGSGTRLTVV.

The rearrangement uses TRBV18 and TRBJ1-1; 7 nucleotides match TRBD1. The germline CDR1 and CDR2 sequences are KGHSH and LQKENI. CDR3 size: 13 residues. J lost 3 bases, V lost 6 bases, and 4 bases had no gene match. The CDR3 loop is CASSQGTDTEAFF. For the CDR3, the DNA is TGTGCCAGCTCCCAAGGGACAGACACTGAAGCTTTCTTT.

This clone has just one count. V is TRBV5-1 and J is TRBJ2-5; 10 nucleotides agree with TRBD2. There are 14 residues in the CDR3. Germline V lookup: CDR1 SGHRS, CDR2 YFSETQ. The trim removed 3 bases at V and 5 bases at J, leaving 4 bases unmatched. CDR3 protein: CASSSLAGLETQYF. In DNA form, the CDR3 reads TGCGCCAGCAGCTCACTAGCGGGGTTGGAGACCCAGTACTTC.

This chain joins TRBV29-1 and TRBJ1-2, with 9 bases lining up with TRBD1. V dropped 6 bases and J dropped 6; count of bases not matched to a gene: 11. The CDR3 length is 14 residues. Germline CDR1 SQVTM, CDR2 ANQGSEA. In nucleotides, the CDR3 is TGCAGCGTGGGAACCGGGACAGGGCTTGATGGCTACACCTTC. Protein sequence: CSVGTGTGLDGYTF.

The V and J genes are TRBV29-1 and TRBJ2-1; 9 positions agree with TRBD2. From germline, CDR1 is SQVTM and CDR2 ANQGSEA. CDR3 size: 16 residues. V shed 4 bases and J 5 bases; nucleotides not matched to a gene: 12. CDR3: CSVAKGLAGNDNEQFF. The CDR3 coding sequence is TGCAGCGTTGCCAAGGGGCTAGCGGGGAATGACAATGAGCAGTTCTTC.

The gene calls are TRBV27 and TRBJ1-2, with 7 bases lining up with TRBD1. J lost 6 bases, V lost 5 bases, and 12 bases had no gene match. The length of the CDR3 is 15 residues. Germline CDR1 is MNHEY and CDR2 is SMNVEV (reference sequence). In DNA form, the CDR3 reads TGTGCCAGCAGTGCCCACAGCCGACAGGGAAATGGCTACACCTTC. It specifies CASSAHSRQGNGYTF.

The V and J genes are TRBV6-1 and TRBJ1-5; D unresolved. Trimming stripped 0 bases from V and 0 bases from J, with 6 bases between. CDR1 is MNHNS and CDR2 is SASEGT in the germline V gene. The CDR3 totals 15 residues. CDR3 sequence: CASSEAGHSNQPQHF. Here the CDR3 DNA reads TGTGCCAGCAGTGAAGCGGGTCATAGCAATCAGCCCCAGCATTTT.

The V and J genes are TRBV29-1 and TRBJ1-2; no definite D call. The V gene lost 0 bases and the J gene lost 3 bases, with 14 bases spanning the gap. Germline assignment: CDR1 SQVTM and CDR2 ANQGSEA. The CDR3 runs to 15 residues. CDR3 DNA: TGCAGCGTTGAAGATCTTTGGGAGACGGACTATGGCTACACCTTC. This translates into CSVEDLWETDYGYTF.

This clone was seen only a few times. The J gene is TRBJ2-7, the V gene TRBV5-1; D gene unclear. V was shortened by 5 bases and J by 4 bases, with 13 bases between the two germline ends. CDR1 SGHRS and CDR2 YFSETQ come from the germline V gene. The length of the CDR3 is 13 residues. Here the CDR3 reads CASSGQKSYEQYF. DNA for the CDR3: TGCGCCAGCAGTGGCCAGAAGTCTTACGAGCAGTACTTC.

This chain connects TRBV4-3 to TRBJ1-2; the D is unclear. The ends were cut back, 5 bases at V and 8 bases at J, with 15 bases in the middle. Germline CDR1 and CDR2: LGHNA and YSLEER. The CDR3 runs 13 residues. In nucleotides, the CDR3 is TGCGCCAGCAGCGCGGAAGTTTTGGGCGGCTACACCTTC. Amino acid sequence: CASSAEVLGGYTF.

The J gene is TRBJ2-5, the V gene TRBV10-3; 8 nucleotides line up with TRBD1. This CDR3 is 16 amino acids long. V trimming: 1 base; J trimming: 2 bases; junction bases outside the gene matches: 6. Germline CDR1 ENHRY, CDR2 SYGVKD. The CDR3 sequence is CAISEYLTGAQETQYF. CDR3 DNA sequence: TGTGCCATCAGTGAGTACTTGACAGGGGCTCAAGAGACCCAGTACTTC.

The rearrangement uses TRBV7-2 and TRBJ2-1, with 8 bases fitting TRBD2. V dropped 5 bases and J dropped 6; count of bases not matched to a gene: 6. Germline V gene data show CDR1 as SGHTA and CDR2 as FQGNSA. The CDR3 length is 14 residues. CDR3 loop: CASSPGTRGNEQFF. For the CDR3, the DNA is TGTGCCAGCAGCCCGGGGACTAGGGGCAATGAGCAGTTCTTC.

The chain joins TRBV5-4 to TRBJ1-2, with a tentative D call TRBD1 (6 bases). CDR1 is SGHNT, CDR2 YYREEE, per germline (reference sequence). Trimming cost V 1 base and J 7 bases, with 11 bases left between them. This CDR3 has 13 amino acids. The CDR3 coding sequence is TGTGCCAGCAGCTTGAGGGGGACGTCTGGCTACACCTTC. It codes for CASSLRGTSGYTF.

The chain carries TRBV11-3 and TRBJ2-3, with TRBD1 matching 8 bases. The CDR3 has 16 amino acids. The V gene's germline CDR1 is SGHNT and CDR2 YENEEA. The J segment lost 7 bases and the V segment lost 1 base, leaving 10 bases of the junction unmatched. This CDR3 is CASSLGAGGAGNTQYF. Here the CDR3 DNA reads TGTGCCAGCAGCTTAGGTGCAGGGGGCGCGGGAAATACGCAGTATTTT.

This chain links TRBV6-4 with TRBJ2-1, with 12 bases that match TRBD2. This CDR3 is 16 amino acids long. CDR1 is MRHNA, CDR2 SNTAGT, per germline. With V trimmed by 5 bases and J by 4 bases, 6 bases remained unmatched. CDR3 nucleotide sequence: TGTGCCAGCAGTTCTACTAGCGGGGGGCTATACAATGAGCAGTTCTTC. This translates into CASSSTSGGLYNEQFF.

A single count supports this clone. V and J are TRBV9 and TRBJ2-7; the D gene is possibly TRBD2 (6 bases). Germline CDR1 reads SGDLS; CDR2 reads YYNGEE. The CDR3 spans 15 residues. V lost 3 bases to trimming and J lost 1 base, with 14 bases between them. This CDR3 is CASSESGGLSYEQYF. DNA for the CDR3: TGTGCCAGCAGCGAGTCCGGGGGTTTATCCTACGAGCAGTACTTC.

This chain uses TRBV24-1 with TRBJ2-3; either TRBD1 or TRBD2 may supply D (5 bases each). Deletions cut 2 bases from V and 6 bases from J, with 8 bases between. The CDR3 contains 13 residues. CDR1 and CDR2 from the germline V gene are KGHDR and SFDVKD. The CDR3 DNA is TGTGCCACCAGTGATTCGGGGCTCGATACGCAGTATTTT. Amino acids: CATSDSGLDTQYF.

V is TRBV5-1 and J is TRBJ2-1; the match to TRBD2 covers 7 bases. Germline CDR1 and CDR2: SGHRS and YFSETQ. This CDR3 comprises 15 residues. The junction had 7 bases not matched to a gene; V was cut back by 2 bases and J by 5 bases. This chain's CDR3 is CASSFSGGLDNEQFF. The CDR3, as DNA: TGCGCCAGCAGCTTCTCCGGGGGGTTGGACAATGAGCAGTTCTTC.

V is TRBV5-4 and J is TRBJ1-2; 7 bases align to TRBD1. Germline CDR1 SGHNT, CDR2 YYREEE (reference sequence). The CDR3 sequence is 15 residues long. V shed 6 bases, J shed 3 bases, and the junction held 11 bases outside the gene matches. The CDR3 DNA reads TGTGCCAGCACCTCTCGCGACAGGGTTGACTATGGCTACACCTTC. Translation: CASTSRDRVDYGYTF.